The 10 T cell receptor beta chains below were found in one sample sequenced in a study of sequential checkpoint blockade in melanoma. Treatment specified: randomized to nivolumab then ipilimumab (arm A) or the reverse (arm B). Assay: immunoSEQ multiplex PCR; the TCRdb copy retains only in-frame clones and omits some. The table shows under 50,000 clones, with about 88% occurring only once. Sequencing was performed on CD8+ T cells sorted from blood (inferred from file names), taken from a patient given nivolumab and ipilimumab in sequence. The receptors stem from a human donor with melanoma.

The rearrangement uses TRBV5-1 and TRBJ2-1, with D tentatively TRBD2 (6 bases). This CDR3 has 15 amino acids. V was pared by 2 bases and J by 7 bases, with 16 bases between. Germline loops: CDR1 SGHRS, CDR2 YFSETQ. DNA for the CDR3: TGCGCCAGCAGCTTAAGGCGGGATAGGATTAATGAGCAGTTCTTC. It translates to CASSLRRDRINEQFF.

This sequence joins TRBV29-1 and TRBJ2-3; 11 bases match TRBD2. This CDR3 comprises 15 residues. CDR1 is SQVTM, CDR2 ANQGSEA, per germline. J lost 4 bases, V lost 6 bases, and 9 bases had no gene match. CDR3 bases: TGCAGCGTACAAACACTAGCGGGAGTCCCAGATACGCAGTATTTT. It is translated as CSVQTLAGVPDTQYF.

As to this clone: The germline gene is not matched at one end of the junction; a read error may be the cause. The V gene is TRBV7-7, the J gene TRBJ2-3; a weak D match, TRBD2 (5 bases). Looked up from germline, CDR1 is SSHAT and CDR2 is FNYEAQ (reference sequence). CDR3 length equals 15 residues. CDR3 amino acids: CASSPRAGRTDTQYF. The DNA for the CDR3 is TGTGCTAGCAGCCCAAGGGCGGGTCGGACAGATACGCAGTATTTT.

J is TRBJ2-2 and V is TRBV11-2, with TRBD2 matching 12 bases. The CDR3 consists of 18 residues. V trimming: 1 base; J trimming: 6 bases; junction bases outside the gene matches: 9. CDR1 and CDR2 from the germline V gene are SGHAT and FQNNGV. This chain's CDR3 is CASSLGPLAGGPSGELFF. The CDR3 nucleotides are TGTGCCAGCAGCTTAGGCCCGCTAGCGGGAGGGCCCTCCGGGGAGCTGTTTTTT.

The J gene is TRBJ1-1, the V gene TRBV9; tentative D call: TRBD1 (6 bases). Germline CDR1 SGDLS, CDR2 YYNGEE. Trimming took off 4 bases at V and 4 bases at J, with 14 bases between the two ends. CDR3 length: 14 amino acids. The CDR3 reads CASSLQGRGTEAFF. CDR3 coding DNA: TGTGCCAGCAGCTTACAGGGTAGGGGCACTGAAGCTTTCTTT.

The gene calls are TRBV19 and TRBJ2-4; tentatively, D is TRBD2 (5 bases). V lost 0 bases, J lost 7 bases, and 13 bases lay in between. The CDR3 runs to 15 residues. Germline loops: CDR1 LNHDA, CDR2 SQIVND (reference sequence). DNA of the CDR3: TGTGCCAGTAGTATAGATTTTTCGGGGTTGAACATTCAGTACTTC. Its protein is CASSIDFSGLNIQYF.

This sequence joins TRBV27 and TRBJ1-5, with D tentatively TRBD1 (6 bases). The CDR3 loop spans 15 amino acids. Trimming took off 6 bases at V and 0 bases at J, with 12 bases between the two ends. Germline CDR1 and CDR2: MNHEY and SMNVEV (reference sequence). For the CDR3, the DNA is TGTGCCAGCAGCGGACAGCTCTATAGCAATCAGCCCCAGCATTTT. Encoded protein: CASSGQLYSNQPQHF.

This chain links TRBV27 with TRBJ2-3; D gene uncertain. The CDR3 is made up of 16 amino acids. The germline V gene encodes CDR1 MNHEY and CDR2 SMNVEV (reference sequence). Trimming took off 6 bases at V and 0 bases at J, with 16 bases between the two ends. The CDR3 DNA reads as TGTGCCAGCAGCTCCCGACTCGAACCTAGCACAGATACGCAGTATTTT. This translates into CASSSRLEPSTDTQYF.

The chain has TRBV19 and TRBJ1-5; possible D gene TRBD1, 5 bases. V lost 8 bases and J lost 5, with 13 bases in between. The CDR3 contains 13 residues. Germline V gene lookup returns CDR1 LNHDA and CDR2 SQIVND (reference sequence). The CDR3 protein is CASSTQGDQPQHF. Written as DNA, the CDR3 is TGTGCCAGTTCAACCCAAGGGGATCAGCCCCAGCATTTT.

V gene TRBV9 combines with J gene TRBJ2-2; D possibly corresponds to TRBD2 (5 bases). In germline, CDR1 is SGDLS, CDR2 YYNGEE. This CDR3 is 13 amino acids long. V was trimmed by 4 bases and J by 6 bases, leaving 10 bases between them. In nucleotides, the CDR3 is TGTGCCAGCAGCACCGGGCGGGCCGGGGAGCTGTTTTTT. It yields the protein CASSTGRAGELFF. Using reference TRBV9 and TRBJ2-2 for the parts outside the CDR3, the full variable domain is DSGVTQTPKHLITATGQRVTLRCSPRSGDLSVYWYQQSLDQGLQFLIQYYNGEERAKGNILERFSAQQFPDLHSELNLSSLELGDSALYFCASSTGRAGELFFGEGSRLTVL.